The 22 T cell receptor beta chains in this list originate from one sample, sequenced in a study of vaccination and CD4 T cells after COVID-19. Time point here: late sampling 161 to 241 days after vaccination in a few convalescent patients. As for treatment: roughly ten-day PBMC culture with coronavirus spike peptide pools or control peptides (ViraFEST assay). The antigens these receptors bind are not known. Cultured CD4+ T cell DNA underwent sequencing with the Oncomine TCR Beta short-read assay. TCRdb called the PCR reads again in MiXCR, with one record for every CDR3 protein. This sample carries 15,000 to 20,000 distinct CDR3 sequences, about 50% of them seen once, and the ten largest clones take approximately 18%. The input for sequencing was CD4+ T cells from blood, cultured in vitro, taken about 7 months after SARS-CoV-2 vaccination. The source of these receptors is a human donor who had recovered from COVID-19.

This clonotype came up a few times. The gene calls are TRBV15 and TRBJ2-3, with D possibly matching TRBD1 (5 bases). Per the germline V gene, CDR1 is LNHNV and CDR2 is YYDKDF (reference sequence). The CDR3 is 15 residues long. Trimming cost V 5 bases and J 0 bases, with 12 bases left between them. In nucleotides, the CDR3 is TGTGCCACCAGCCGGCGCCAGGGAAGCACAGATACGCAGTATTTT. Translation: CATSRRQGSTDTQYF.

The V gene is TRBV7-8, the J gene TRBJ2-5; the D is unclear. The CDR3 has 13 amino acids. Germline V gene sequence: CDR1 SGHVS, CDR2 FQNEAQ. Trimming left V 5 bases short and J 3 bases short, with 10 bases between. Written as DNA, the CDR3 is TGTGCCAGCAGCCTGAACTACGAAGAGACCCAGTACTTC. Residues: CASSLNYEETQYF.

The CDR3 reads CASSLSRDSYEQYF. The DNA of the CDR3 is TGTGCCAGCAGTTTATCCCGAGACAGCTACGAGCAGTACTTC. V gene TRBV27 combines with J gene TRBJ2-7, with D tentatively TRBD1 (5 bases). Germline V lookup: CDR1 MNHEY, CDR2 SMNVEV (reference sequence). Trimming removed 0 bases at V and 3 bases at J, with 9 bases between. The CDR3 sequence is 14 residues long.

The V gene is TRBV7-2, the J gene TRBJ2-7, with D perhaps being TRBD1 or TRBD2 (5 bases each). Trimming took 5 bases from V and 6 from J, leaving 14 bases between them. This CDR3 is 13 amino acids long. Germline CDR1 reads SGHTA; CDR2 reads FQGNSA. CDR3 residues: CASSAGTVSEQYF. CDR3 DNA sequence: TGTGCCAGCAGCGCAGGGACCGTCAGCGAGCAGTACTTC.

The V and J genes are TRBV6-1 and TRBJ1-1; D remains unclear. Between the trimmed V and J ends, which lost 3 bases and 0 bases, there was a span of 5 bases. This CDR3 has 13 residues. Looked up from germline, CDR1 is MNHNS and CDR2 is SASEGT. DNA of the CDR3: TGTGCCAGCAGTGACGGACTGAACACTGAAGCTTTCTTT. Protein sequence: CASSDGLNTEAFF.

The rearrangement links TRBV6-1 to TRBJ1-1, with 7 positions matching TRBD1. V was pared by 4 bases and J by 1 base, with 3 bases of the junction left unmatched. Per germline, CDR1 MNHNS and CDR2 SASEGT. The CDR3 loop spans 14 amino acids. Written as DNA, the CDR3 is TGTGCCAGCAGTGGACAGGGTGGGAACACTGAAGCTTTCTTT. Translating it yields CASSGQGGNTEAFF.

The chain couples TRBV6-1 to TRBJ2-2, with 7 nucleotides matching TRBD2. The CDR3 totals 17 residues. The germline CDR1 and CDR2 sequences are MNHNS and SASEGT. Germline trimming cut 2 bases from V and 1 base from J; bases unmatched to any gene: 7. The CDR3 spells CASSENHWGGNTGELFF. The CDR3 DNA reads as TGTGCCAGCAGTGAAAATCACTGGGGGGGGAACACCGGGGAGCTGTTTTTT.

The CDR3: CASSSTPLAGSDTQYF. The CDR3 nucleotides read TGTGCCAGCAGCTCAACCCCCTTAGCGGGATCAGATACGCAGTATTTT. This chain uses TRBV11-3 with TRBJ2-3; 8 bases fit TRBD2. CDR1 and CDR2 (germline): SGHNT, YENEEA. The CDR3 contains 16 residues. The ends lost 4 bases at V and 4 bases at J; junction bases unmatched: 10.

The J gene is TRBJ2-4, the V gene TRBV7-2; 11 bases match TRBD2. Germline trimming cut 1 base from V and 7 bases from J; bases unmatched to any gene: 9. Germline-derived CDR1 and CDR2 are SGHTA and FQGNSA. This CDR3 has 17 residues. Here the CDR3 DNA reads TGTGCCAGCAGCTTAGAGGGCATACTAGCGGGAGAGAACATTCAGTACTTC. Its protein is CASSLEGILAGENIQYF.

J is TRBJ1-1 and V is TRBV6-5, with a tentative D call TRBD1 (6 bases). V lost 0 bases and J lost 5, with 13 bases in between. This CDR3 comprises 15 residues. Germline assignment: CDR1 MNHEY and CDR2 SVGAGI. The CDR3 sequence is CASSYSDRRGTEAFF. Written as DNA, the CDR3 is TGTGCCAGCAGTTACTCCGACAGGAGGGGGACTGAAGCTTTCTTT.

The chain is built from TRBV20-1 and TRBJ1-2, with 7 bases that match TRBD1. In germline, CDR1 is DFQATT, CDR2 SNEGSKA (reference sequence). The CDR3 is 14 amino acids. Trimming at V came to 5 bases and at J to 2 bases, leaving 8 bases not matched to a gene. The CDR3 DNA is TGCAGTGCTTCGAGACAGGGAGACAACTATGGCTACACCTTC. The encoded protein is CSASRQGDNYGYTF.

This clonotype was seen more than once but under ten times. CDR3 coding DNA: TGTGCCGCCGGGGGGGGACTCGGCACGCAGTATTTT. Protein sequence: CAAGGGLGTQYF. This chain connects TRBV25-1 to TRBJ2-3, with 8 bases lining up with TRBD2. J was trimmed by 9 bases and V by 11 bases; bases with no gene match: 10. This CDR3 spans 12 amino acids. The germline V gene encodes CDR1 MGHDK and CDR2 SYGVNS. The variable domain in full, completed from reference TRBV25-1 and TRBJ2-3, reads EADIYQTPRYLVIGTGKKITLECSQTMGHDKMYWYQQDPGMELHLIHYSYGVNSTEKGDLSSESTVSRIRTEHFPLTLESARPSHTSQYLCAAGGGLGTQYFGPGTRLTVL.

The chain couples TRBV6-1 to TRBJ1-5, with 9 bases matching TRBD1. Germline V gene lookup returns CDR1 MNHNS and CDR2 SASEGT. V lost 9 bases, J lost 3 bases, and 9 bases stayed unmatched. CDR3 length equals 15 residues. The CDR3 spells CASKFGQGHNQPQHF. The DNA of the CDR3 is TGTGCCAGTAAGTTTGGACAGGGGCACAATCAGCCCCAGCATTTT.

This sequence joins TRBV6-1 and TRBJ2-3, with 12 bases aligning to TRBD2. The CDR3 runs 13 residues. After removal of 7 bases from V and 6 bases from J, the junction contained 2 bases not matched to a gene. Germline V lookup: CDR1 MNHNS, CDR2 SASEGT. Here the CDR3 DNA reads TGTGCCAGCACCGGGACTAGCGGGGATACGCAGTATTTT. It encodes CASTGTSGDTQYF.

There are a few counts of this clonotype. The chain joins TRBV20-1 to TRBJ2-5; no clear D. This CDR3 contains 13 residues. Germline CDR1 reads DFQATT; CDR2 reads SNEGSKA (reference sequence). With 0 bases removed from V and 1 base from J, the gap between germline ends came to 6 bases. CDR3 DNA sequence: TGCAGTGCTAGAGATCAGGTCCAAGAGACCCAGTACTTC. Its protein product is CSARDQVQETQYF.

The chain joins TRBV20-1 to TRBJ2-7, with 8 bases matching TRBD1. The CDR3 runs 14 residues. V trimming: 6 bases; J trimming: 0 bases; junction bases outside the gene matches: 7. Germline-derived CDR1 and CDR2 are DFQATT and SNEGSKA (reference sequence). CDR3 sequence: CSALGQGASYEQYF. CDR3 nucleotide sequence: TGCAGTGCCCTCGGACAGGGAGCCTCCTACGAGCAGTACTTC.

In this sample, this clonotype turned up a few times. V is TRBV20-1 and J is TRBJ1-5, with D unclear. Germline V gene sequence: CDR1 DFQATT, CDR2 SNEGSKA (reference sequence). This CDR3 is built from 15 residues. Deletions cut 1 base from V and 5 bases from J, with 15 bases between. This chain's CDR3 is CSARAGIQPDQPQHF. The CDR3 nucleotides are TGCAGTGCTAGAGCGGGCATCCAGCCGGATCAGCCCCAGCATTTT.

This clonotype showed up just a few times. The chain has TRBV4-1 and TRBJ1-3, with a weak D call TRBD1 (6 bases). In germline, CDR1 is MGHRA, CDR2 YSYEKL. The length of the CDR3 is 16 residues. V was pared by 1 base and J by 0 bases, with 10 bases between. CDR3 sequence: CASSQVYRASGNTIYF. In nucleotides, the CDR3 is TGCGCCAGCAGCCAAGTGTACAGGGCCTCTGGAAACACCATATATTTT.

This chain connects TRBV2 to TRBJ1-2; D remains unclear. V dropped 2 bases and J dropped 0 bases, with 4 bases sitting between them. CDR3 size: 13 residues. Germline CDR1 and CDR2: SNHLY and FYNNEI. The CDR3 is CASSEQSNYGYTF. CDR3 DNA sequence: TGTGCCAGCAGTGAACAGTCTAACTATGGCTACACCTTC.

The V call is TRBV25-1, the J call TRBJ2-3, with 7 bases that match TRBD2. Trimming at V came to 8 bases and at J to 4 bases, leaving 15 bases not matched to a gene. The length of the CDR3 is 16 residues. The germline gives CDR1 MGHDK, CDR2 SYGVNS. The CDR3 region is CASASQEGGRADTQYF. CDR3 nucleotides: TGTGCCAGCGCAAGCCAAGAGGGAGGGAGAGCAGATACGCAGTATTTT. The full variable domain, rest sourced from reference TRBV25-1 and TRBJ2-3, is EADIYQTPRYLVIGTGKKITLECSQTMGHDKMYWYQQDPGMELHLIHYSYGVNSTEKGDLSSESTVSRIRTEHFPLTLESARPSHTSQYLCASASQEGGRADTQYFGPGTRLTVL.

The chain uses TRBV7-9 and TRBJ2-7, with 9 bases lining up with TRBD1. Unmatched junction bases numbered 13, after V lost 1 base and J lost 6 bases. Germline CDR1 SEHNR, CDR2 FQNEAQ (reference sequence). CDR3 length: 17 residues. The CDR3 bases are TGTGCCAGCAGCTTAGTCTTCCGGGACAGGGTAATTGGCGAGCAGTACTTC. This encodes CASSLVFRDRVIGEQYF.

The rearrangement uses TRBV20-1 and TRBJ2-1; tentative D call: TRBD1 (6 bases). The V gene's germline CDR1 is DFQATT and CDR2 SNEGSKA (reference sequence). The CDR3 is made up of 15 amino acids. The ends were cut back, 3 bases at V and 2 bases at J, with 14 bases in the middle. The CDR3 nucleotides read TGCAGTGCTAGGAAGCAGGGGCTAACCTACAATGAGCAGTTCTTC. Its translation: CSARKQGLTYNEQFF.